The sequence of this T cell receptor beta chain was determined in a study of T cells in Graves' hyperthyroidism and ophthalmopathy. General study results and limits: Appearing also in blood were most of the thyroid clonotypes expanded above 0.001.

Graves' hyperthyroidism was deemed stable given no ophthalmopathy progression within 18 months. The authors obtained PBMCs from over 8 ml of fresh peripheral blood. The CDR3 regions of TCR beta were amplified from RNA transcripts. Researchers ran a first-round RT-PCR on the TCR CDR3 using the HTBI primer set. Each CDR3 protein is one row after TCRdb ran MiXCR on the multiplex PCR reads. Here the sample spans more than 550,000 distinct CDR3 sequences, 17% being singletons. Germline V CDR1 and CDR2: SGDLS, YYNGEE. This CDR3 is 17 amino acids long. The V gene end was trimmed by 4 bases and the J gene end by 2 bases; junction bases not matched to a gene: 7. Comments on this clonotype: Its antigen remains unidentified.

The TCR sequence derives from a man in his fifties with Graves' hyperthyroidism. The chain recombines TRBV9 with TRBJ2-1, with TRBD2 matching 12 bases. The sequencing input was blood. The CDR3 sequence: CASSTRTSGNPYNEQFF. CDR3 coding DNA: TGTGCCAGCAGCACCCGGACTAGCGGGAACCCCTACAATGAGCAGTTCTTC.